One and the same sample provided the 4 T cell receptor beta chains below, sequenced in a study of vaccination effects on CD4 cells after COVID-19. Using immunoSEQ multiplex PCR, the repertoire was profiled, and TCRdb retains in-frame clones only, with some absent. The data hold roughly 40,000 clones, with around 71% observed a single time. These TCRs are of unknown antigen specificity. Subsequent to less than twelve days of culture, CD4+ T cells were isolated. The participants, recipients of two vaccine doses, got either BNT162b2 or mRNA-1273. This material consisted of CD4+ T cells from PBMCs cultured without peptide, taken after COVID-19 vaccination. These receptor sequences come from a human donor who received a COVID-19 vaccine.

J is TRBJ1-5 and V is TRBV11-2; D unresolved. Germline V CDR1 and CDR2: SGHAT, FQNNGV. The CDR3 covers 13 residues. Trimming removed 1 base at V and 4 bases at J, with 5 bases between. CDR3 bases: TGTGCCAGCAGCTTAGGAGAGAATCAGCCCCAGCATTTT. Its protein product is CASSLGENQPQHF.

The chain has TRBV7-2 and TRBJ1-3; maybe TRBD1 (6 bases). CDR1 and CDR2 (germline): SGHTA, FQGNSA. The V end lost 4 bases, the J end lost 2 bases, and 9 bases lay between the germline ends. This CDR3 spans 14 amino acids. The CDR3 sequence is CASSSQGPGNTIYF. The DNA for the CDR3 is TGTGCCAGCAGCTCTCAGGGGCCTGGAAACACCATATATTTT. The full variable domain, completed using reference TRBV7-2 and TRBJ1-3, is GAGVSQSPSNKVTEKGKDVELRCDPISGHTALYWYRQSLGQGLEFLIYFQGNSAPDKSGLPSDRFSAERTGGSVSTLTIQRTQQEDSAVYLCASSSQGPGNTIYFGEGSWLTVV.

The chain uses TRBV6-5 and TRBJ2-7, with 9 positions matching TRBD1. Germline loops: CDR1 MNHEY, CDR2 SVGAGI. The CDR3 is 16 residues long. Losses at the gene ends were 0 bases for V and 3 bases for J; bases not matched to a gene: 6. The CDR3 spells CASSYSFTGGVYEQYF. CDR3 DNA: TGTGCCAGCAGTTACTCGTTCACAGGGGGCGTCTACGAGCAGTACTTC.

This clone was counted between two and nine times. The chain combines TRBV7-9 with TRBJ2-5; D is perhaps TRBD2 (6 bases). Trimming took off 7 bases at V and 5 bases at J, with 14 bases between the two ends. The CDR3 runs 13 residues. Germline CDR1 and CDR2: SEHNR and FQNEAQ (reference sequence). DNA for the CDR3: TGTGCCAGCACCCGCGGGATTGGGGAGACCCAGTACTTC. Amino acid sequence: CASTRGIGETQYF.